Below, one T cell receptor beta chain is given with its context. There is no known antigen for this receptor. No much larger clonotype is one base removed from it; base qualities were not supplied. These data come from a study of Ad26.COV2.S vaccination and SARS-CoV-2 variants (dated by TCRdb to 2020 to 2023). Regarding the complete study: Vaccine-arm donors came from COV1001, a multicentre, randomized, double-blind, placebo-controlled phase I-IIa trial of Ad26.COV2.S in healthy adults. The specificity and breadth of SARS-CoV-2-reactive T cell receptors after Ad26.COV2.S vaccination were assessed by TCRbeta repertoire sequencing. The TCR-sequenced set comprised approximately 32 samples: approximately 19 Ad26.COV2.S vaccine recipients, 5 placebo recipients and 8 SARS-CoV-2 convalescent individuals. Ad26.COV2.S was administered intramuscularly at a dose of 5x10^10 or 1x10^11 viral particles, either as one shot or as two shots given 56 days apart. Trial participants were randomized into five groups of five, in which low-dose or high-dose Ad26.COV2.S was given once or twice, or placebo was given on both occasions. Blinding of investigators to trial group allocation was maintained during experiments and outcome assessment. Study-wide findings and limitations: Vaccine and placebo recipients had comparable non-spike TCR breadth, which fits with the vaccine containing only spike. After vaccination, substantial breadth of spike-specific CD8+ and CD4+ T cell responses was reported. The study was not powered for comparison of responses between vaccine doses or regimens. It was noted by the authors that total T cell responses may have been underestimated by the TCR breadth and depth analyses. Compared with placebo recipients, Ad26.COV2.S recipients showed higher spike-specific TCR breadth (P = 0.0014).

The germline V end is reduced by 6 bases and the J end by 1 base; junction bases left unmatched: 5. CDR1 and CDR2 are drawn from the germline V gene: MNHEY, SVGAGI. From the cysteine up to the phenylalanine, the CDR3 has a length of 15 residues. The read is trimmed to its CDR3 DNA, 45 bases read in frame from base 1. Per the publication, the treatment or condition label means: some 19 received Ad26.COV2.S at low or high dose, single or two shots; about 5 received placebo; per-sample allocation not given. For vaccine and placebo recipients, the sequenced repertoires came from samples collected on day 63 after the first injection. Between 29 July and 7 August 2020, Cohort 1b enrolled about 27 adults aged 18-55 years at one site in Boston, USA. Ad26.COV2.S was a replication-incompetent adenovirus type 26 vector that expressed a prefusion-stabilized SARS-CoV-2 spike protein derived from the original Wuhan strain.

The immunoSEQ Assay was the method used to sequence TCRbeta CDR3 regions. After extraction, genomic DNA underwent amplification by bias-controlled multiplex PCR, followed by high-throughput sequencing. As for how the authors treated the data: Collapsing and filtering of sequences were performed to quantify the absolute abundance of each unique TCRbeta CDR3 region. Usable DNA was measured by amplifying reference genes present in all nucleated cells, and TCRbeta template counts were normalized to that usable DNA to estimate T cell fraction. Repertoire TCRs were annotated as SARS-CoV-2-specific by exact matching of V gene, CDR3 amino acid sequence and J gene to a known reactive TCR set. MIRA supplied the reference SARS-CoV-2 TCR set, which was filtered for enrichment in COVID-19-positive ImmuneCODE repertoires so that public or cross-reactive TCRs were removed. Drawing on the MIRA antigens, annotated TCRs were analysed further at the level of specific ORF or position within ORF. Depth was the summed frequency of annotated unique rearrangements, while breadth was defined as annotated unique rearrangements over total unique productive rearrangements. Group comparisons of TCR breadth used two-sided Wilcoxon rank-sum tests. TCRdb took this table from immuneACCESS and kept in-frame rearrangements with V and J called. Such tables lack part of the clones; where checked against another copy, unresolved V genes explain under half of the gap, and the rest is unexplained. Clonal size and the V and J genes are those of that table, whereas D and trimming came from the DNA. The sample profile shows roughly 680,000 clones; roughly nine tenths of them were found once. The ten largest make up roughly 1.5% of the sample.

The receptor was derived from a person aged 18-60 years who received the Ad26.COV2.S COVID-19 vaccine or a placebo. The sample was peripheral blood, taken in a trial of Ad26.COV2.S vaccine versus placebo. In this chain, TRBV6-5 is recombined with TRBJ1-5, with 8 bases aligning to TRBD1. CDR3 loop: CASRSGGASNQPQHF. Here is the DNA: TGTGCCAGCAGGTCAGGGGGCGCCAGCAATCAGCCCCAGCATTTT.